Below, 17 T cell receptor beta chains from the same sample are listed, as sequenced in a study of regulatory T cells in long-lasting Graves disease. Through Arm-PCR of CDR3 regions and iRepertoire HTBI primers, TCR beta libraries were built. TCRdb ran MiXCR on the multiplex PCR reads and lists one entry per CDR3 protein. Of around 460,000 distinct CDR3 sequences listed, 20% to 25% are singletons. The time point was: persistent/refractory GD, antithyroid drugs over 5 years with positive TRAb. RNA extracted from PBMCs served as the sequencing template. The sample in question was peripheral blood mononuclear cells (PBMCs), obtained when the disease was refractory, from a patient treated with antithyroid drugs. The source is a female donor with Graves disease.

The chain has TRBV7-2 and TRBJ1-1; the D gene is possibly TRBD1 (6 bases). Trimming stripped 1 base from V and 2 bases from J, with 11 bases between. CDR1 SGHTA and CDR2 FQGNSA come from the germline V gene. There are 15 residues in the CDR3. CDR3 nucleotides: TGTGCCAGCAGCTTAGGAGCAGGGGTCAACACTGAAGCTTTCTTT. Protein: CASSLGAGVNTEAFF. Filled out from reference TRBV7-2 and TRBJ1-1, the complete variable domain reads GAGVSQSPSNKVTEKGKDVELRCDPISGHTALYWYRQSLGQGLEFLIYFQGNSAPDKSGLPSDRFSAERTGGSVSTLTIQRTQQEDSAVYLCASSLGAGVNTEAFFGQGTRLTVV.

This clonotype was found many times. The V gene is TRBV7-2, the J gene TRBJ2-2; 7 nucleotides match TRBD1. The CDR3 consists of 17 residues. V was pared by 4 bases and J by 6 bases, with 14 bases of the junction left unmatched. CDR1 and CDR2 from the germline V gene are SGHTA and FQGNSA. The CDR3 here is CASSSVSGQIQSGELFF. As DNA, the CDR3 is TGTGCCAGCAGCTCCGTGTCGGGACAGATACAGTCCGGGGAGCTGTTTTTT. The full variable domain, completed using reference TRBV7-2 and TRBJ2-2, is GAGVSQSPSNKVTEKGKDVELRCDPISGHTALYWYRQSLGQGLEFLIYFQGNSAPDKSGLPSDRFSAERTGGSVSTLTIQRTQQEDSAVYLCASSSVSGQIQSGELFFGEGSRLTVL.

This clonotype was observed once. The rearrangement uses TRBV2 and TRBJ2-7; 8 nucleotides agree with TRBD1. The germline gives CDR1 SNHLY, CDR2 FYNNEI. The CDR3 totals 16 residues. The V segment lost 10 bases and the J segment 2 bases; nucleotides outside the gene matches: 16. This chain's CDR3 is CATSHRPGTGPYEQYF. DNA for the CDR3: TGTGCCACCAGCCACAGGCCCGGGACAGGACCCTACGAGCAGTACTTC. Complete variable domain (other parts from reference TRBV2 and TRBJ2-7): EPEVTQTPSHQVTQMGQEVILRCVPISNHLYFYWYRQILGQKVEFLVSFYNNEISEKSEIFDDQFSVERPDGSNFTLKIRSTKLEDSAMYFCATSHRPGTGPYEQYFGPGTRLTVT.

This clonotype has just one count. This sequence joins TRBV7-9 and TRBJ2-3; 10 bases align to TRBD2. Germline-derived CDR1 and CDR2 are SEHNR and FQNEAQ (reference sequence). The CDR3 contains 15 residues. V lost 2 bases and J lost 8; bases outside the gene matches: 7. Here the CDR3 reads CASSLRLAGVTTQYF. For the CDR3, the DNA is TGTGCCAGCAGCTTACGGCTAGCGGGAGTGACTACGCAGTATTTT.

V gene TRBV6-1 combines with J gene TRBJ2-1, with 7 nucleotides matching TRBD2. Trimming took 7 bases from V and 5 from J; bases not matched to a gene: 8. Per germline, CDR1 MNHNS and CDR2 SASEGT. The CDR3 is 14 residues long. In DNA, the CDR3 is TGTGCCAGCAATACAGGACTAGGGAACAATGAGCAGTTCTTC. Translated: CASNTGLGNNEQFF.

The sample holds many counts of this clonotype. CDR3 amino acids: CASWGLGSPLHF. For the CDR3, the DNA is TGTGCCAGCTGGGGTCTCGGTTCACCCCTCCACTTT. This chain connects TRBV2 to TRBJ1-6, with unresolved D. Between the trimmed V and J ends, which lost 8 bases and 9 bases, there was a span of 11 bases. CDR1 SNHLY and CDR2 FYNNEI come from the germline V gene. This CDR3 comprises 12 residues.

Notes on this clonotype: The junction and the germline gene differ at one end; a read error may be behind it. This chain joins TRBV5-6 and TRBJ2-5; 8 positions match TRBD2. The CDR3 has 15 residues. Germline CDR1 is SGHDT and CDR2 is YYEEEE. CDR3 bases: TGTGCCAGCCGCTTGAGCGGGGGATTACAAGAGACCCAGTACTTC. This codes for CASRLSGGLQETQYF.

The V and J genes are TRBV7-2 and TRBJ1-2, with D perhaps TRBD1 (5 bases). The CDR3 runs to 14 residues. The germline V gene encodes CDR1 SGHTA and CDR2 FQGNSA. V was clipped by 4 bases and J by 4 bases, with 13 bases between them. This chain's CDR3 is CASSSSRDSYGYTF. CDR3 DNA sequence: TGTGCCAGCAGCTCTAGCCGGGACTCCTATGGCTACACCTTC.

This clonotype was observed a few times. The J gene is TRBJ1-2, the V gene TRBV5-1, with D possibly TRBD1 on 5 matching bases. Germline V lookup: CDR1 SGHRS, CDR2 YFSETQ. The CDR3 is 16 amino acids. V dropped 4 bases and J dropped 4 bases, with 20 bases sitting between them. The CDR3 reads CASSDTGGMLGYGYTF. DNA for the CDR3: TGCGCCAGCAGCGACACCGGGGGGATGTTGGGCTATGGCTACACCTTC.

This chain links TRBV5-1 with TRBJ1-4; TRBD1 aligns across 10 bases. The CDR3 has 14 amino acids. Germline V CDR1 and CDR2: SGHRS, YFSETQ. The V segment lost 4 bases and the J segment 8 bases; nucleotides outside the gene matches: 5. CDR3 bases: TGCGCCAGCAGCACCGGACAGGGGGAGGAAAAACTGTTTTTT. Amino acid sequence: CASSTGQGEEKLFF. Full variable domain (remainder filled in from reference TRBV5-1 and TRBJ1-4): KAGVTQTPRYLIKTRGQQVTLSCSPISGHRSVSWYQQTPGQGLQFLFEYFSETQRNKGNFPGRFSGRQFSNSRSEMNVSTLELGDSALYLCASSTGQGEEKLFFGSGTQLSVL.

The table lists this clonotype with many counts. The CDR3 is CASVLSRGSPAYTF. CDR3 in DNA: TGTGCCAGCGTTCTTTCGCGGGGCTCGCCGGCATACACCTTC. The chain combines TRBV2 with TRBJ1-2, with a weak D call TRBD1 (5 bases). Trimming stripped 8 bases from V and 11 bases from J, with 24 bases between. Germline V gene data show CDR1 as SNHLY and CDR2 as FYNNEI. CDR3 size: 14 residues.

The chain carries TRBV7-8 and TRBJ2-7; 7 bases map to TRBD2. Germline values: CDR1 SGHVS, CDR2 FQNEAQ. This CDR3 has 17 amino acids. The V gene end was trimmed by 5 bases and the J gene end by 2 bases; junction bases not matched to a gene: 15. The CDR3 sequence is CASSLVRGLVDTYEQYF. Written as DNA, the CDR3 is TGTGCCAGCAGCCTCGTTCGAGGACTAGTCGATACCTACGAGCAGTACTTC.

This clonotype was seen a handful of times. J is TRBJ1-1 and V is TRBV20-1; D might be TRBD1 (5 bases). Germline lookup yields CDR1 DFQATT and CDR2 SNEGSKA (reference sequence). The V gene lost 0 bases and the J gene lost 0 bases, with 14 bases spanning the gap. This CDR3 contains 16 residues. The CDR3 reads CSARESWGFMNTEAFF. CDR3 DNA sequence: TGCAGTGCTAGAGAATCGTGGGGGTTCATGAACACTGAAGCTTTCTTT.

The chain combines TRBV7-2 with TRBJ2-3, with D perhaps TRBD1 or TRBD2 (6 bases each). Trimming left V 5 bases short and J 4 bases short, with 19 bases between. Germline-derived CDR1 and CDR2 are SGHTA and FQGNSA. The CDR3 is made up of 16 amino acids. CDR3 amino acids: CASSPLVGGGSDTQYF. In DNA form, the CDR3 reads TGTGCCAGCAGCCCGCTCGTGGGGGGCGGATCAGATACGCAGTATTTT. The full variable domain, its missing parts supplied by reference TRBV7-2 and TRBJ2-3, is GAGVSQSPSNKVTEKGKDVELRCDPISGHTALYWYRQSLGQGLEFLIYFQGNSAPDKSGLPSDRFSAERTGGSVSTLTIQRTQQEDSAVYLCASSPLVGGGSDTQYFGPGTRLTVL.

The gene calls are TRBV3-1 and TRBJ2-1; D may be TRBD1 (6 bases). The V gene's germline CDR1 is LGHDT and CDR2 YNNKEL (reference sequence). V was pared by 3 bases and J by 5 bases, with 14 bases between. The CDR3 totals 15 residues. The CDR3 nucleotides read TGTGCCAGCAGCCACTTCAGGGGCCTCGACAATGAGCAGTTCTTC. Its protein product is CASSHFRGLDNEQFF.

The V call is TRBV5-4, the J call TRBJ1-6, with 9 bases identical to TRBD1. Germline V lookup: CDR1 SGHNT, CDR2 YYREEE (reference sequence). After removal of 2 bases from V and 10 bases from J, the junction contained 16 bases not matched to a gene. This CDR3 comprises 18 residues. CDR3 DNA: TGTGCCAGCAGCTTCGGGTTAAGGATGAGGACAGGGGAATCACCCCTCCACTTT. Residues: CASSFGLRMRTGESPLHF.

The chain recombines TRBV7-2 with TRBJ1-3; D ambiguous. The CDR3 runs to 22 residues. CDR1 and CDR2 (germline): SGHTA, FQGNSA. V was shortened by 3 bases and J by 0 bases, with 30 bases between the two germline ends. Here the CDR3 reads CASSFRSSGSIRGKHSGNTIYF. The CDR3 coding sequence is TGTGCCAGCAGCTTTCGATCGAGCGGATCGATCCGGGGAAAACACTCTGGAAACACCATATATTTT.